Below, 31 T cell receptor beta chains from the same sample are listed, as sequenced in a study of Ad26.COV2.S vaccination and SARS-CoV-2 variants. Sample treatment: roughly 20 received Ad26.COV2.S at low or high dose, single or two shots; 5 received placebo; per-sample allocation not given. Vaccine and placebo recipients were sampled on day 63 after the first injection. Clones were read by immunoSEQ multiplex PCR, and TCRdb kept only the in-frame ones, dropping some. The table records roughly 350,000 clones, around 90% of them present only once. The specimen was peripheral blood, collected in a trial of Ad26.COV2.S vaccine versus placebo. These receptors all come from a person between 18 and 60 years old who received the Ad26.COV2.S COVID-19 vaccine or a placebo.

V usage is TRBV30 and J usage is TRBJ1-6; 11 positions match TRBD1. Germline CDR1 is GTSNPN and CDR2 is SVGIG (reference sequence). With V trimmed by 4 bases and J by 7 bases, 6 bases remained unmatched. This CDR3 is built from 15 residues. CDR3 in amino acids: CAWTTGQGANSPLHF. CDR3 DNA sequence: TGTGCCTGGACTACAGGACAGGGGGCAAATTCACCCCTCCACTTT.

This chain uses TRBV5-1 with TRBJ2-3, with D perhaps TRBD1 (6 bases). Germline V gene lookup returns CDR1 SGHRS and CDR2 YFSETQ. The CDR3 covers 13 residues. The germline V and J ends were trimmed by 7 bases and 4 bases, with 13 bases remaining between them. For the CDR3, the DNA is TGCGCCAGCGGGGCAGGGGATGCAGATACGCAGTATTTT. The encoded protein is CASGAGDADTQYF. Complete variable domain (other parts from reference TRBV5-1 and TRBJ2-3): KAGVTQTPRYLIKTRGQQVTLSCSPISGHRSVSWYQQTPGQGLQFLFEYFSETQRNKGNFPGRFSGRQFSNSRSEMNVSTLELGDSALYLCASGAGDADTQYFGPGTRLTVL.

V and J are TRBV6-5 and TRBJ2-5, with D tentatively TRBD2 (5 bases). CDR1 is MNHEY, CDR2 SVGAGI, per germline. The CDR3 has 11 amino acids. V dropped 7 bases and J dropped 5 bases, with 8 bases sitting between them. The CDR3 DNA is TGTGCCAGCACTACGGGGGAGACCCAGTACTTC. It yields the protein CASTTGETQYF.

The CDR3 region is CASSPGTGGRDGYTF. For the CDR3, the DNA is TGTGCCAGCAGCCCCGGGACAGGGGGCCGGGATGGCTACACCTTC. J is TRBJ1-2 and V is TRBV13; 12 bases match TRBD1. CDR1 is PRHDT and CDR2 is FYEKMQ in the germline V gene (reference sequence). The CDR3 sequence is 15 residues long. V lost 5 bases, J lost 6 bases, and 7 bases stayed unmatched.

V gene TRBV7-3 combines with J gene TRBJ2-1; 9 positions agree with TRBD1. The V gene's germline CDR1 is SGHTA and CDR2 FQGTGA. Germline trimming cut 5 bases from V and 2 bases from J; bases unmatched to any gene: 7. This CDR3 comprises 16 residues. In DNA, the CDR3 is TGTGCCAGCAGCCCCCGGACAGGGGCTCCCTACAATGAGCAGTTCTTC. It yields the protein CASSPRTGAPYNEQFF.

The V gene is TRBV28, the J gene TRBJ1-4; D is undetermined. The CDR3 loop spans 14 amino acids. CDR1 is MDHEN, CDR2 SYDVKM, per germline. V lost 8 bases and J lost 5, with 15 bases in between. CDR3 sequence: CASVERAGNEKLFF. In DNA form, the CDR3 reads TGTGCCAGCGTCGAGAGGGCAGGCAATGAAAAACTGTTTTTT.

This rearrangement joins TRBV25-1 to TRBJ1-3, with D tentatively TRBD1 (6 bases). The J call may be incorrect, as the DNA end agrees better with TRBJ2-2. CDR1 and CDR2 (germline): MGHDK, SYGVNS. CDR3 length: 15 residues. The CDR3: CASSELNRDTGELFF. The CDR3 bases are TGTGCCAGCAGTGAGTTGAACAGGGACACCGGGGAGCTGTTTTTT.

The CDR3 protein is CASSQDRDRGGNEQFF. As DNA, the CDR3 is TGTGCCAGCAGCCAAGATCGGGACAGGGGGGGAAATGAGCAGTTCTTC. The V gene is TRBV14, the J gene TRBJ2-1; 11 bases align to TRBD1. The CDR3 consists of 16 residues. Germline V lookup: CDR1 SGHDN, CDR2 FVKESK. V shed 0 bases and J 7 bases; nucleotides not matched to a gene: 5.

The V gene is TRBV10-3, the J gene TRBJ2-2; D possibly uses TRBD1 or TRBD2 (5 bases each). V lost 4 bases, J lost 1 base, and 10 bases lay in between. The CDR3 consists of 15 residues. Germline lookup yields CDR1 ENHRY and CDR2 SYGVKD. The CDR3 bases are TGTGCCATCAGTGGGCTGAGGGGGAACACCGGGGAGCTGTTTTTT. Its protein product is CAISGLRGNTGELFF.

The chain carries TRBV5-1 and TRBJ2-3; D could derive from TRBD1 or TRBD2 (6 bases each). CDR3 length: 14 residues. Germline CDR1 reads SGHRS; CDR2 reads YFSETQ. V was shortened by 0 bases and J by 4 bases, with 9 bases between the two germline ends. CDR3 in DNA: TGCGCCAGCAGCTTGGGGGGGGCCGCAGATACGCAGTATTTT. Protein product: CASSLGGAADTQYF.

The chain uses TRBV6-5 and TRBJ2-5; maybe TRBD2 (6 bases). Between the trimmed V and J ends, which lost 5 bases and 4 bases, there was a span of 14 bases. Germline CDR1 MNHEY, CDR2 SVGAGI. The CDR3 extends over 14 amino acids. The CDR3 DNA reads TGTGCCAGCAGTCGGCCGGGGGATGGAGAGACCCAGTACTTC. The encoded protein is CASSRPGDGETQYF.

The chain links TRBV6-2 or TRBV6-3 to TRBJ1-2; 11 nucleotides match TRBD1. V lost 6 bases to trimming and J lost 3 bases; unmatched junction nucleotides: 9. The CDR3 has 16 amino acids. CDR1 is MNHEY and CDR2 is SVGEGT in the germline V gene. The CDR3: CASSNPGTGGYYGYTF. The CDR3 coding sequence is TGTGCCAGCAGCAACCCCGGGACAGGGGGGTACTATGGCTACACCTTC.

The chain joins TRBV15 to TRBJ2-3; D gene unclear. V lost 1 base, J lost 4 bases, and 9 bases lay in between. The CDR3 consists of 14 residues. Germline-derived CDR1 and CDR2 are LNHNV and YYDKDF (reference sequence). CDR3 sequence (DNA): TGTGCCACCAGCAGAGTCTCGGGCTCAGATACGCAGTATTTT. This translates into CATSRVSGSDTQYF.

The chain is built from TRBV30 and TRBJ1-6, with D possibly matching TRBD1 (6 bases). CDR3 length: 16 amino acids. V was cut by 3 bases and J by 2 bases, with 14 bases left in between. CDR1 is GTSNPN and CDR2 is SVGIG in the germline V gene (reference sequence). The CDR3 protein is CAWRIAGVTYNSPLHF. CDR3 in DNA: TGTGCCTGGAGGATCGCAGGGGTCACCTATAATTCACCCCTCCACTTT.

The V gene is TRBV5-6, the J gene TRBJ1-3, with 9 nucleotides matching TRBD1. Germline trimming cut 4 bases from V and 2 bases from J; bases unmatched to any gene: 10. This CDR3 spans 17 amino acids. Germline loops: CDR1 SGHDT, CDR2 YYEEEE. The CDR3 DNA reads TGTGCCAGCAGCGATAATGGGGACAGGGAGGCTGGAAACACCATATATTTT. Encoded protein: CASSDNGDREAGNTIYF.

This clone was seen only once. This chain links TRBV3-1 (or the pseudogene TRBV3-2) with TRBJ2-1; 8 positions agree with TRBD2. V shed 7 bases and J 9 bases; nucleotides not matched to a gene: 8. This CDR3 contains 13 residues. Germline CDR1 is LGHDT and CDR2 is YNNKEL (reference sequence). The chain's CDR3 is CASKPGAGGEQFF. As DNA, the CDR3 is TGTGCCAGCAAGCCCGGGGCGGGGGGTGAGCAGTTCTTC.

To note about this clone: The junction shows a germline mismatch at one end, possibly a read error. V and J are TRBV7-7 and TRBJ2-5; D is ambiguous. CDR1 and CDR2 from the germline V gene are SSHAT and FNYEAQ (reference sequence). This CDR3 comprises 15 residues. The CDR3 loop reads CASSPQARAWETQYF. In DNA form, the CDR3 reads TGTGCTAGCAGTCCTCAAGCCCGGGCATGGGAGACCCAGTACTTC. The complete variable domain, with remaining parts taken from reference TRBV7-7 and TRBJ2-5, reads GAGVSQSPRYKVTKRGQDVTLRCDPISSHATLYWYQQALGQGPEFLTYFNYEAQPDKSGLPSDRFSAERPEGSISTLTIQRTEQRDSAMYRCASSPQARAWETQYFGPGTRLLVL.

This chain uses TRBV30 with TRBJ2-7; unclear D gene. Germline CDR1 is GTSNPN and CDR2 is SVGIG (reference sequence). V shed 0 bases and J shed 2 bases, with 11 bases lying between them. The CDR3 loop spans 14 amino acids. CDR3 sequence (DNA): TGTGCCTGGAGTGTAGTGGGTGAAACCTACGAGCAGTACTTC. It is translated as CAWSVVGETYEQYF.

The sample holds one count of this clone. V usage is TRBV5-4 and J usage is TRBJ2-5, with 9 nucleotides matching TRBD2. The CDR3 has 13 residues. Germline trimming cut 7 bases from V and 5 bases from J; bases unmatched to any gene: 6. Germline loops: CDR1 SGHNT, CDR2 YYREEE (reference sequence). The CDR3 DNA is TGTGCCAGCGGGGCGGGGGGGCATGAGACCCAGTACTTC. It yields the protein CASGAGGHETQYF.

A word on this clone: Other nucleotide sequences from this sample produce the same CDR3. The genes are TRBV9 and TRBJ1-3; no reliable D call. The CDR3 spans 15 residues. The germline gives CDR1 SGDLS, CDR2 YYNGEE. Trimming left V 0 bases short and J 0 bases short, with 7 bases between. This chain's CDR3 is CASSVEGGSGNTIYF. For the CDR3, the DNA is TGTGCCAGCAGCGTAGAGGGAGGCTCTGGAAACACCATATATTTT.

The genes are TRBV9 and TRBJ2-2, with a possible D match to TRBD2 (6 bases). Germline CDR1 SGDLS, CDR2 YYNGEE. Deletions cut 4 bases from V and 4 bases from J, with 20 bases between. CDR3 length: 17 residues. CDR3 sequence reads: CASSYPRGKGGTGELFF. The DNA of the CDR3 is TGTGCCAGCAGCTACCCCCGGGGTAAGGGAGGCACCGGGGAGCTGTTTTTT.

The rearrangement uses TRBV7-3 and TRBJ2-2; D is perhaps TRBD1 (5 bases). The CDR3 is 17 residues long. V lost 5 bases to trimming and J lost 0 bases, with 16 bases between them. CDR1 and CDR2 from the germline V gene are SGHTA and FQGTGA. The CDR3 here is CASSLTLTGSNTGELFF. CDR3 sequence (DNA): TGTGCCAGCAGCCTGACTCTTACAGGATCGAACACCGGGGAGCTGTTTTTT.

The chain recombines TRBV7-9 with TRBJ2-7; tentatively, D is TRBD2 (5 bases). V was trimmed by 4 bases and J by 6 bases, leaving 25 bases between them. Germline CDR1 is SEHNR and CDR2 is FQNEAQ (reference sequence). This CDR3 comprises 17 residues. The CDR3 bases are TGTGCCAGCAGCTCACCCCGGGGTGATTCGGGGATGGGCGAGCAGTACTTC. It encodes CASSSPRGDSGMGEQYF.

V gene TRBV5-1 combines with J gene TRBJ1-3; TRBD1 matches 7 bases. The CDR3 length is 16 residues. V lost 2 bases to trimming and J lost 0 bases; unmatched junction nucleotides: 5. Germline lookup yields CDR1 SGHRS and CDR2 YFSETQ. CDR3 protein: CASSLTGDLSGNTIYF. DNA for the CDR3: TGCGCCAGCAGCTTAACAGGGGACCTCTCTGGAAACACCATATATTTT.

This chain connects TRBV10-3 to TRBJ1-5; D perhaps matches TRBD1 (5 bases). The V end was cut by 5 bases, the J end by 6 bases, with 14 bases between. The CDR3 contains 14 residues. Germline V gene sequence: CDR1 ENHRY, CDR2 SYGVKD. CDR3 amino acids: CAISPDRGGQPQHF. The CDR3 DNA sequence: TGTGCCATCAGTCCCGACAGAGGAGGTCAGCCCCAGCATTTT.

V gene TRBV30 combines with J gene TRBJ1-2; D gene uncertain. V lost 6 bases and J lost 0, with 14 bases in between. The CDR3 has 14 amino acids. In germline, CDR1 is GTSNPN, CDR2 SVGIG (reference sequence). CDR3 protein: CACKDTWANYGYTF. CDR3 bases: TGTGCCTGTAAAGACACCTGGGCTAACTATGGCTACACCTTC.

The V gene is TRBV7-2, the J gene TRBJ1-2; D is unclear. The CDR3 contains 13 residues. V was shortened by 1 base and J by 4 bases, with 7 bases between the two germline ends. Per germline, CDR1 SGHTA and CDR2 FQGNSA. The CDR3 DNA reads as TGTGCCAGCAGCTTAGTTCAGTTCTATGGCTACACCTTC. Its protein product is CASSLVQFYGYTF.

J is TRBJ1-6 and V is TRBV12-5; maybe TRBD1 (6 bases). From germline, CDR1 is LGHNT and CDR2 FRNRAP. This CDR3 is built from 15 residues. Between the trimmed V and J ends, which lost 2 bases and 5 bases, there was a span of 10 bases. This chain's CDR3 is CASGLSGVNNSPLHF. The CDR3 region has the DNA TGTGCTAGTGGTTTGTCAGGGGTGAATAATTCACCCCTCCACTTT.

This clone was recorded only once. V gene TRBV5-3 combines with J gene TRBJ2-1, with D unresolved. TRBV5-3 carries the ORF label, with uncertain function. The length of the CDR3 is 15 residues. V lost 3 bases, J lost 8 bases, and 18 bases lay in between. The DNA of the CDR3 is TGTGCCAGAAGCTGCCCCTTTATTAGCAGCCATGAGCAGTTCTTC. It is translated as CARSCPFISSHEQFF.

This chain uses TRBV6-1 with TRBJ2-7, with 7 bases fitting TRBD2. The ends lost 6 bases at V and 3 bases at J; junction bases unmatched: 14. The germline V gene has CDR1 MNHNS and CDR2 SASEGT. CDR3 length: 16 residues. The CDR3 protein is CASRENLAEDLYEQYF. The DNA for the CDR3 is TGTGCCAGCAGGGAAAATCTAGCGGAGGACCTCTACGAGCAGTACTTC.

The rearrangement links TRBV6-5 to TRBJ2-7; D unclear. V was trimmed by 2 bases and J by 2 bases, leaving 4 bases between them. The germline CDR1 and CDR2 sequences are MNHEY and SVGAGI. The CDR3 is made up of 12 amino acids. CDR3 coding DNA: TGTGCCAGCAGTTACAGGACCTACGAGCAGTACTTC. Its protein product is CASSYRTYEQYF.